The rows below give T cell receptor beta chains drawn from one sample of a study of OX40 agonist ivuxolimab in advanced cancers. Profiled with immunoSEQ multiplex PCR; TCRdb holds only in-frame clones, not every one. Of about 77,000 clones listed, approximately 85% are singletons. Sequenced material: CD4+ or CD8+ T cells sorted from blood, taken in a trial of the OX40 agonist ivuxolimab. These receptors all come from an adult with an advanced solid tumor such as melanoma, head and neck, liver or kidney cancer. Each CDR3 is given with its conserved first and last residue. The D gene is left open where the match is weak. Clone size is shown for a subset of rows, as once, few, many or a class of expanded clone.

>TRBV9|TRBJ2-3|.|.|14
CASKPAFSTDTQYF
TGTGCCAGCAAGCCCGCTTTTAGCACAGATACGCAGTATTTT
>TRBV19|TRBJ1-1|.|TRBD1|15
CASSRGGQAYTEAFF
TGTGCCAGTAGCCGTGGGGGACAGGCATATACTGAAGCTTTCTTT
>TRBV6-6|TRBJ2-3|.|.|14
CASRQVGSTDTQYF
TGTGCCAGCAGACAGGTGGGGTCCACAGATACGCAGTATTTT
>TRBV6-5|TRBJ2-1|.|.|12
CASRHRDHEQFF
TGTGCCAGCAGACACAGGGACCATGAGCAGTTCTTC
>TRBV11-2|TRBJ2-5|few|TRBD2|14
CASSFPSGEETQYF
TGTGCCAGCAGCTTTCCTAGCGGAGAAGAGACCCAGTACTTC
>TRBV9|TRBJ2-1|.|TRBD2|14
CASSPGLAGGEQFF
TGTGCCAGCAGCCCGGGACTAGCGGGAGGTGAGCAGTTCTTC
>TRBV28|TRBJ2-3|.|.|16
CASSSGASGGADTQYF
TGTGCCAGCAGTTCGGGGGCGAGCGGAGGGGCAGATACGCAGTATTTT
>TRBV7-2|TRBJ2-1|.|.|18
CASSLKEGPGLPSNEQFF
TGTGCCAGCAGCTTAAAGGAGGGGCCGGGACTCCCCTCGAATGAGCAGTTCTTC
>TRBV27|TRBJ2-7|.|.|16
CASSPGTSDSSYEQYF
TGTGCCAGCAGTCCGGGGACATCTGACAGCTCCTACGAGCAGTACTTC
>TRBV28|TRBJ2-2|.|.|13
CASRRQVTGELFF
TGTGCCAGCCGACGACAGGTCACCGGGGAGCTGTTTTTT
>TRBV5-5|TRBJ1-2|.|.|13
CASSHRDLGGYTF
TGTGCCAGCAGCCACCGGGACTTGGGAGGCTACACCTTC
>TRBV28|TRBJ2-1|.|.|15
CASSLWQGKYNEQFF
TGTGCCAGCAGTTTGTGGCAGGGAAAGTACAATGAGCAGTTCTTC
>TRBV5-6|TRBJ2-7|once|TRBD2|16
CASSQGLADISYEQYF
TGTGCCAGCAGCCAGGGACTAGCGGATATCTCCTACGAGCAGTACTTC
>TRBV4-1|TRBJ2-7|.|.|15
CASSQDVPGSYEQYF
TGCGCCAGCAGCCAAGATGTCCCGGGAAGCTACGAGCAGTACTTC
>TRBV2|TRBJ1-5|.|.|14
CASSPDGSNQPQHF
TGTGCCAGCAGCCCGGACGGTAGCAATCAGCCCCAGCATTTT
>TRBV28|TRBJ2-3|.|.|17
CASRGAGFSGPTDTQYF
TGTGCCAGCAGGGGAGCAGGTTTTTCAGGGCCCACAGATACGCAGTATTTT
>TRBV7-6|TRBJ2-7|.|TRBD2|15
CASSSLAGPAYEQYF
TGTGCCAGCAGCTCTTTAGCGGGACCGGCCTACGAGCAGTACTTC
>TRBV10-3|TRBJ1-3|.|.|17
CAISVSVGSSSGNTIYF
TGTGCCATCAGTGTGAGCGTTGGCTCGAGCTCTGGAAACACCATATATTTT
>TRBV6-1|TRBJ2-7|.|TRBD2|12
CAHGRDSYEQYF
TGTGCCCATGGGAGGGATTCCTACGAGCAGTACTTC
>TRBV9|TRBJ2-1|.|.|16
CASSLTAYGAYNEQFF
TGTGCCAGCAGCTTAACTGCTTATGGCGCCTACAATGAGCAGTTCTTC